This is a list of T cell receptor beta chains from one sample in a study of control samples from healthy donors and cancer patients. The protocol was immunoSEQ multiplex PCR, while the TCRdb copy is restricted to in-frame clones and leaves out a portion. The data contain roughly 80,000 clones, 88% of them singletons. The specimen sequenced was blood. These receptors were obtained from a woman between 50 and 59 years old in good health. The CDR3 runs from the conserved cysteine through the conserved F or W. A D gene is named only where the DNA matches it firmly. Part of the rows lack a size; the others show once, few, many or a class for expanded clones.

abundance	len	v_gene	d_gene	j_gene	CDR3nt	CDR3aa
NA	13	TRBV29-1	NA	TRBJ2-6	TGCAGCGTTGCGTCCTCTGGGGCCAACGTCCTGACTTTC	CSVASSGANVLTF
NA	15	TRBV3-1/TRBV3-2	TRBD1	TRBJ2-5	TGTGCCAGCAGCCTACCGGGACAGGGAAGGGAGACCCAGTACTTC	CASSLPGQGRETQYF
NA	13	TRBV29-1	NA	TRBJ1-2	TGCAGCGTTGAAGATCGAGGGAACTATGGCTACACCTTC	CSVEDRGNYGYTF
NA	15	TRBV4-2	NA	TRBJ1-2	TGTGCCAGCAGCCAAGGGGTCTGGGGCGACTATGGCTACACCTTC	CASSQGVWGDYGYTF
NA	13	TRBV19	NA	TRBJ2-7	TGTGCCAGTACTGGGGACTCCCCGTACGAGCAGTACTTC	CASTGDSPYEQYF
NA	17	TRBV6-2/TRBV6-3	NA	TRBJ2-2	TGTGCCAGCAGCGCAAACCTCCACTACGCGAACACCGGGGAGCTGTTTTTT	CASSANLHYANTGELFF
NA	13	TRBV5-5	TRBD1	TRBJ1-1	TGTGCCAGTACCGGGACAGGGGTTACTGAAGCTTTCTTT	CASTGTGVTEAFF
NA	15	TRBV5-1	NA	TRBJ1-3	TGCGCCAGCAGAACTTCGACAGGCTCTGGAAACACCATATATTTT	CASRTSTGSGNTIYF
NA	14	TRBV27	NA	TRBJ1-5	TGTGCCAGCAGCCAAGGACTCCCCAATCAGCCCCAGCATTTT	CASSQGLPNQPQHF
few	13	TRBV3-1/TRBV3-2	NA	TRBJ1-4	TGTGCCAGCAGCCTGGGGGGGCAGGAAAAACTGTTTTTT	CASSLGGQEKLFF
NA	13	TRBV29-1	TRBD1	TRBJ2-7	TGCAGCGTTGCGGGACAGGGTAACTACGAGCAGTACTTC	CSVAGQGNYEQYF